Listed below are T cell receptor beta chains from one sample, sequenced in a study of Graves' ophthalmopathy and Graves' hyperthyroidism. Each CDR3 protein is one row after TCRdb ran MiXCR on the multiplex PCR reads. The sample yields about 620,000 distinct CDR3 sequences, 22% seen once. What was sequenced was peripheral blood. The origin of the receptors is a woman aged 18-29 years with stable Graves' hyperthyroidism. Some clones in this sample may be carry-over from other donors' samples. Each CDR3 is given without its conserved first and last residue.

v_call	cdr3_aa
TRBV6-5	ASTFDRYSYNSPLH
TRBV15	ATSKRQGMFGANVLT
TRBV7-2	ASSTPGQYGYT
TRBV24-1	ATSASGQGASEKLF
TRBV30	AWERQGPAEAF
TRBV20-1	SARDPRALSYEQY
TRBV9	ASSVVDRDHEQY
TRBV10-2	ASSERQNQPQH
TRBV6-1	ASSEVVRPNTEAF
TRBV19	ASSPGSRPQPQH
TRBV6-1	ASSHGTGRAGYT
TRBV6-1	ARSTGTGENGYT
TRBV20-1	SANGLAGPDSQETQY
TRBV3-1	ASSQGVNTEAF
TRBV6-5	ASSYSGGVNTGELF
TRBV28	ASSPHPGTSGSEETQY
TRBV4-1	ASARTVQETQY
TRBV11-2	ASSPSLYSPLH
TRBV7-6	ASRDKRRGELF
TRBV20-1	SAGGLAGLHWD
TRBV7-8	ASSLAPISGRGNTEAF
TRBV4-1	ASSQDWEGRYGYT
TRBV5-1	ASSLVGQFGYT
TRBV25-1	ASSDLNSGLYEQY